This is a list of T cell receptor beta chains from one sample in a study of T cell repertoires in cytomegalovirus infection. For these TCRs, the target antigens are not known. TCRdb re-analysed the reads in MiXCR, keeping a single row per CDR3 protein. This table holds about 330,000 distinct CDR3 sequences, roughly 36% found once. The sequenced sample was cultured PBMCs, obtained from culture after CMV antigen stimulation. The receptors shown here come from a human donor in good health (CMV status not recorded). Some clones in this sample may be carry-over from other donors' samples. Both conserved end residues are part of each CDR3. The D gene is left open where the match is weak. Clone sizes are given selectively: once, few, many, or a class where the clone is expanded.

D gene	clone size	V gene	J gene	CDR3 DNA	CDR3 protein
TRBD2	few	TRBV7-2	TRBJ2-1	TGTGCCAGCAGCTTCCCCACGGGACTAGCGGGAGCCACCTCCTACAATGAGCAGTTCTTC	CASSFPTGLAGATSYNEQFF
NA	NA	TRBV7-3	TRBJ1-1	TGTGCCAGCAGCTTTTATCGGGTCGCCACTGAAGCTTTCTTT	CASSFYRVATEAFF
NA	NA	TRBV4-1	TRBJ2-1	TGCGCCAGCAGCCAAGATGTAGGACAGCGGGGTAACAATGAGCAGTTCTTC	CASSQDVGQRGNNEQFF
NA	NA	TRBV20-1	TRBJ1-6	TGCAGTGCTAGAGATTTTAGGACAGATAATAATTCACCCCTCCACTTT	CSARDFRTDNNSPLHF
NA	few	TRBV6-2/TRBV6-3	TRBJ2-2	TGTGCCAGCAGTTACTCGATTTCACTAGCAGCCGGGGAGCTGTTTTTT	CASSYSISLAAGELFF
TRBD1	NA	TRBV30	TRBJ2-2	TGTGCCTGGAGACAGGGGTACACCGGGGAGCTGTTTTTT	CAWRQGYTGELFF
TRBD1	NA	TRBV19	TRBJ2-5	TGTGCCAGTAACCAGGGGGCTAGAGAGACCCAGTACTTC	CASNQGARETQYF
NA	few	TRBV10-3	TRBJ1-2	TGTGCCATCAGTGAGTCGGCGGACTATGGCTACACCTTC	CAISESADYGYTF
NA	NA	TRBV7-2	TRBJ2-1	TGTGCCAGCAGCTTAAGGCAGGATGAGCAGTTCTTC	CASSLRQDEQFF
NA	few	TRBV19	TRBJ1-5	TGTGCCAGTAATCAAAGGGGAACAGGGAATCAGCCCCAGCATTTT	CASNQRGTGNQPQHF
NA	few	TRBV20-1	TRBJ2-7	TGCAGTACCCCGGGCCCCGGGACCTACGAGCAGTACTTC	CSTPGPGTYEQYF
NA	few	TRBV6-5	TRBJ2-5	TGTGCCAGCAGTTACCAAGGGAGGCTCGAAGAGACCCAGTACTTC	CASSYQGRLEETQYF
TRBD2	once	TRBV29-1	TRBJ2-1	TGCAGCGTTGAAGATCCGGCTAGCGGTAGCTCCTACAATGAGCAGTTCTTC	CSVEDPASGSSYNEQFF
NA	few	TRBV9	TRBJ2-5	TGTGCCAGCAGCGTCCAGGGTTTAATGTCAGAGACCCAGTACTTC	CASSVQGLMSETQYF
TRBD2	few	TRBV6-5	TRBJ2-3	TGTGCCAGCAGTCAGGTCGGGGCGGGGGGCACAGATACGCAGTATTTT	CASSQVGAGGTDTQYF
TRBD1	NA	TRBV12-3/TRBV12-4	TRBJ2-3	TGTGCCAGCAGCCTCGGGACAGTGGGGTATACGCAGTATTTT	CASSLGTVGYTQYF
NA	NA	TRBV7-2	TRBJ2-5	TGTGCCAGCAGCCTCCAGGGGCAGAAACAAGAGACCCAGTACTTC	CASSLQGQKQETQYF
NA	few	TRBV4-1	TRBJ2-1	TGCGCCAGCAGCCAAGGGCTTACCTACAATGAGCAGTTCTTC	CASSQGLTYNEQFF
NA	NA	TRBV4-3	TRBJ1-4	TGCGCCAGCAGCCAAGAGCCCCGGGGGGGCCATGAAAAACTGTTTTTT	CASSQEPRGGHEKLFF
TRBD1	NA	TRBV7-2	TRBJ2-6	TGTGCCAGCAGCTTCCGGACAGGCTGGCGGGCTGGGGCCAACGTCCTGACTTTC	CASSFRTGWRAGANVLTF
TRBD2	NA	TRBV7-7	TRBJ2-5	TGTGCTAGCAGCCAGGGACTAGCGGGAGGGATTAGAGAAGAGACCCAGTACTTC	CASSQGLAGGIREETQYF
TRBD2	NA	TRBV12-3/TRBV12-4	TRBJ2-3	TGTGCCAGCAGTTTGACTAGCGTTTCCACAGATACGCAGTATTTT	CASSLTSVSTDTQYF
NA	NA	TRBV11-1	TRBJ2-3	TGTGCCAGCAGCTTATCAATTGGAACAGATACGCAGTATTTT	CASSLSIGTDTQYF
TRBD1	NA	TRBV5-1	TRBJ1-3	TGCGCCAGCAGCTTTTCTACAGGGGGTTCCTCTGGAAACACCATATATTTT	CASSFSTGGSSGNTIYF
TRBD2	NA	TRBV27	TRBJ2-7	TGTGCCAGCAGTCCCCTAGCGGGAGGGCCGAAAGAGCAGTACTTC	CASSPLAGGPKEQYF
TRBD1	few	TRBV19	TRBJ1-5	TGTGCCAGTAGTACCACAGGGGGCGCGAACCAGCCCCAGCATTTT	CASSTTGGANQPQHF
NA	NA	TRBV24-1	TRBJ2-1	TGTGCCACCAGTGGCGGAGCAGGGAAGGATGAGCAGTTCTTC	CATSGGAGKDEQFF
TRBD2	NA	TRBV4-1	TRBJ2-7	TGCGCCAGCAGGGGGACGGGAGGATACGAGCAGTACTTC	CASRGTGGYEQYF
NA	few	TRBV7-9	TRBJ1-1	TGTGCCAGCAGCCCATTCGGGGTCACGAACACTGAAGCTTTCTTT	CASSPFGVTNTEAFF
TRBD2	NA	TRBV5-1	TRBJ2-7	TGCGCCAGCAGGGAATCTAGCGGGAGTATATACGAGCAGTACTTC	CASRESSGSIYEQYF
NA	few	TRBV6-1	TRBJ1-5	TGTGCCAGCAGTGTCACCGGGACAAGTGGACAGCCCCAGCATTTT	CASSVTGTSGQPQHF
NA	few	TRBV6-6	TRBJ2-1	TGTGCCAGCAGTCCAGGGGGGGTTGAGCAGTTCTTC	CASSPGGVEQFF
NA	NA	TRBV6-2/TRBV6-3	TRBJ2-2	TGTGCCAGCAGATCTTCCGGGATAAAGGCCGGGGAGCTGTTTTTT	CASRSSGIKAGELFF
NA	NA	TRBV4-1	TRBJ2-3	TGCGCCAGCAGCCAAAGACCCATCCTCACAGATACGCAGTATTTT	CASSQRPILTDTQYF
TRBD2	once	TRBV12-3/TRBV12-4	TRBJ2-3	TGTGCCAGCAGTTTCCTAGCGGGAGGGCAATTGAGTGCAGATACGCAGTATTTT	CASSFLAGGQLSADTQYF
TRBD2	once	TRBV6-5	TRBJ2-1	TGTGCCAGCAGTTACTCTGCGGGAGGGGCTTTAGCCCGATACAATGAGCAGTTCTTC	CASSYSAGGALARYNEQFF
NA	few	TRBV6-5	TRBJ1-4	TGTGCCAGCAGTTGGAGTGTAACTAATGAAAAACTGTTTTTT	CASSWSVTNEKLFF
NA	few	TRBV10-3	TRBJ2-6	TGTGCCATCGAAGGGGTCCCTGGGGCCAACGTCCTGACTTTC	CAIEGVPGANVLTF
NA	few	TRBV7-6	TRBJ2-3	TGTGCCAGCAGCCTCCTCCGGGACACCAGCACAGATACGCAGTATTTT	CASSLLRDTSTDTQYF
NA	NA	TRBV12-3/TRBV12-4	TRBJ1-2	TGTGCCAGCAGTTTCCGGGAAAGCTATGGCTACACCTTC	CASSFRESYGYTF
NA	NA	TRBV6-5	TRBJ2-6	TGTGCCAGCAGTTACCTGGGCGAAAGCTCTGGGGCCAACGTCCTGACTTTC	CASSYLGESSGANVLTF
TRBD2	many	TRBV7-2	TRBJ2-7	TGTGCCAGCAGCTTAGCTCTAGCGGGAGATTTTTACGAGCAGTACTTC	CASSLALAGDFYEQYF
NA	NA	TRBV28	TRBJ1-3	TGTGCCAGCAGTTTCGCGGACACACGTCCCACCATATATTTT	CASSFADTRPTIYF